The 5 T cell receptor beta chains presented below share a single source sample, sequenced in a study of T cell responses to AZD1222 COVID-19 vaccine. Assay: immunoSEQ multiplex PCR; the TCRdb copy retains only in-frame clones and omits some. The table has 100,000 or so clones, approximately 87% seen once. The sample here was peripheral blood, taken on day 0 of AZD1222 vaccination. These receptors came from an adult in good health.

The rearrangement links TRBV29-1 to TRBJ2-6; no clear D gene. CDR3 size: 15 residues. Germline CDR1 is SQVTM and CDR2 is ANQGSEA. Between the trimmed V and J ends, which lost 2 bases and 0 bases, there was a span of 8 bases. CDR3 region: CSVEISGSGANVLTF. For the CDR3, the DNA is TGCAGCGTTGAAATATCAGGCTCTGGGGCCAACGTCCTGACTTTC.

J is TRBJ1-6 and V is TRBV5-1; TRBD1 might be the D (6 bases). Trimming removed 0 bases at V and 8 bases at J, with 9 bases between. CDR3 size: 14 residues. The V gene's germline CDR1 is SGHRS and CDR2 YFSETQ. The CDR3 spells CASSLERGDSPLHF. The CDR3, as DNA: TGCGCCAGCAGCTTGGAGAGGGGGGATTCACCCCTCCACTTT.

The chain employs TRBV28 and TRBJ1-1; 7 nucleotides agree with TRBD1. Unmatched junction bases numbered 6, after V lost 5 bases and J lost 0 bases. The CDR3 runs 15 residues. From germline, CDR1 is MDHEN and CDR2 SYDVKM. The CDR3 here is CASSRSGQLNTEAFF. The CDR3 DNA follows: TGTGCCAGCAGTCGCTCGGGACAGTTGAACACTGAAGCTTTCTTT.

As to this clone: This sample includes further DNA sequences coding for the same CDR3. J is TRBJ2-5 and V is TRBV30, with D uncertain. The germline gives CDR1 GTSNPN, CDR2 SVGIG (reference sequence). This CDR3 is 11 amino acids long. Trimming stripped 0 bases from V and 4 bases from J, with 3 bases between. DNA for the CDR3: TGTGCCTGGAGTGTACTAGAGACCCAGTACTTC. It yields the protein CAWSVLETQYF.

The V and J genes are TRBV6-5 and TRBJ2-1; D call uncertain. CDR3 length equals 12 residues. Trimming stripped 8 bases from V and 9 bases from J, with 14 bases between. Germline-derived CDR1 and CDR2 are MNHEY and SVGAGI. The CDR3 bases are TGTGCCAGCGGCTCAAGTCGCGGTGAGCAGTTCTTC. As protein: CASGSSRGEQFF.